The T cell receptor beta chain under discussion was sequenced for a study of Ad26.COV2.S vaccination and SARS-CoV-2 variants. Indicated treatment: some 20 received Ad26.COV2.S at low or high dose, single or two shots; 5 received placebo; per-sample allocation not given. Sampling happened 63 days after the first vaccine or placebo injection. Study outcomes and limitations: Vaccine recipients posted higher spike-specific TCR breadth than their placebo counterparts.

Generated by immunoSEQ multiplex PCR, the TCRdb table keeps only in-frame clones and is missing some. This sample yields approximately 460,000 clones, of which about nine tenths are seen a single time; roughly 1.7% belongs to the top ten. Regarding this clone: Antigen specificity is unknown.

In germline, CDR1 is LNHDA, CDR2 SQIVND (reference sequence). The V end lost 6 bases, the J end lost 6 bases, and 11 bases lay between the germline ends. This CDR3 is built from 13 residues. The receptor was derived from a person between 18 and 65 years old who received the Ad26.COV2.S COVID-19 vaccine or a placebo. The specimen comprised peripheral blood, sampled in a trial of Ad26.COV2.S vaccine versus placebo. The chain uses TRBV19 and TRBJ1-4, with unresolved D. CDR3 nucleotide sequence: TGTGCCAGTAGGGGAATTCGAGATGAAAAACTGTTTTTT. Translating it yields CASRGIRDEKLFF. Drawing the rest from reference TRBV19 and TRBJ1-4, the complete variable domain is DGGITQSPKYLFRKEGQNVTLSCEQNLNHDAMYWYRQDPGQGLRLIYYSQIVNDFQKGDIAEGYSVSREKKESFPLTVTSAQKNPTAFYLCASRGIRDEKLFFGSGTQLSVL.